Sequencing of this TCR beta chain was carried out in a study of blood T cells in healthy people across ages. Together with a sample-barcoded 5' primer, a J-beta primer mix was included in a second PCR lasting roughly 7 to 11 cycles. Through a template-switch adaptor with 12 random nucleotides, each cDNA molecule received a tag. MiXCR, run by TCRdb on the 5' RACE reads, gives a single entry per CDR3 protein. The table shows roughly 2 million distinct CDR3 sequences, with around half occurring only once. The CDR3 sequence is 14 residues long. Between the trimmed V and J ends, which lost 5 bases and 4 bases, there was a span of 14 bases. CDR1 is MGHRA and CDR2 is YSYEKL in the germline V gene. Study outcomes and limitations: Diversity was higher, and naive CD4+ cells more numerous, in long-lived donors than in aged donors.

On this clonotype: Its antigen is still unknown.

They isolated at least 6.5 million PBMCs from each sample. This chain joins TRBV4-1 and TRBJ1-1, with a possible D match to TRBD1 (5 bases). This clonotype was obtained from a woman aged 40 to 50 in good health. Sequencing was done on a sample of blood. The DNA for the CDR3 is TGCGCCAGCAGCACCCCTGTTGGGGGCACTGAAGCTTTCTTT. It codes for CASSTPVGGTEAFF.